The 20 T cell receptor beta chains below were found in one sample sequenced in a study of T cells in Graves' hyperthyroidism and ophthalmopathy. TCR beta CDR3 region amplification was performed from RNA transcripts. The study used the HTBI primer set for a first-round RT-PCR of the TCR CDR3. TCRdb reprocessed the multiplex PCR reads with MiXCR, giving one entry per CDR3 protein. The sample yields 550,000 to 600,000 distinct CDR3 sequences, around 45% seen once. The material sequenced was peripheral blood or thyroid tissue (not recorded which). These receptors were taken from an adult woman with Graves' disease, either hyperthyroidism or ophthalmopathy (not recorded which).

V usage is TRBV12-3 or TRBV12-4 and J usage is TRBJ2-7, with 8 positions matching TRBD2. The CDR3 has 15 residues. Trimming took 5 bases from V and 0 from J; bases not matched to a gene: 6. CDR3 coding DNA: TGTGCCAGCAGTGCCATAGCGGGGCCCTCCTACGAGCAGTACTTC. It yields the protein CASSAIAGPSYEQYF.

Points on this clonotype: The CDR3 carries no conserved terminal phenylalanine or tryptophan, so it likely arises from a read error. Because the CDR3's place on the DNA is in doubt, the DNA is left out and the CDR3 is given as listed by TCRdb. The chain recombines TRBV2 with TRBJ2-5. The V gene's germline CDR1 is SNHLY and CDR2 FYNNEI. The CDR3 is 8 amino acids in total, end residues counted. Here the CDR3 reads CASRSGRL.

The rearrangement joins TRBV10-3 to TRBJ1-5; 8 bases line up with TRBD1. J was trimmed by 7 bases and V by 11 bases; bases with no gene match: 13. The CDR3 totals 14 residues. Germline loops: CDR1 ENHRY, CDR2 SYGVKD. Here the CDR3 DNA reads TGTGCCTCGAGAAACGACAGGGGAGACCAGCCCCAGCATTTT. Translated: CASRNDRGDQPQHF.

Comment on this clonotype: This may be a read error, as it is one base from a much larger clone. The J gene is TRBJ1-6, the V gene TRBV2; D gene uncertain. Germline CDR1 reads SNHLY; CDR2 reads FYNNEI. The CDR3 sequence is 14 residues long. V lost 7 bases to trimming and J lost 10 bases, with 17 bases between them. The DNA for the CDR3 is TGTGCCAGCACCACGGCCCAGTATCGGTCACCCCTCCACTTT. The encoded protein is CASTTAQYRSPLHF.

The chain is built from TRBV29-1 and TRBJ1-3; D gene ambiguous. The germline gives CDR1 SQVTM, CDR2 ANQGSEA. V dropped 5 bases and J dropped 4 bases, with 15 bases sitting between them. The CDR3 runs 14 residues. CDR3 protein: CSVRSSTEGNTIYF. The CDR3 nucleotides read TGCAGCGTTCGTTCTTCGACGGAGGGAAACACCATATATTTT.

This clonotype was observed many times. The CDR3 sequence is CANPAPPQGATGELFF. The DNA of the CDR3 is TGCGCCAACCCGGCCCCCCCACAGGGGGCGACCGGGGAGCTGTTTTTT. The chain carries TRBV10-2 and TRBJ2-2; 9 nucleotides match TRBD1. Germline CDR1 and CDR2: WSHSY and SAAADI. V was pared by 10 bases and J by 5 bases, with 14 bases of the junction left unmatched. The CDR3 covers 16 residues.

The rearrangement joins TRBV5-5 to TRBJ2-7; 7 positions agree with TRBD2. The V segment lost 2 bases and the J segment 7 bases; nucleotides outside the gene matches: 6. This CDR3 contains 13 residues. Looked up from germline, CDR1 is SGHKS and CDR2 is YYEKEE (reference sequence). The CDR3 reads CASSFIGAGEQYF. CDR3 nucleotides: TGTGCCAGCAGCTTTATTGGAGCGGGGGAGCAGTACTTC.

This clonotype showed up many times. This chain links TRBV7-9 with TRBJ1-4; maybe TRBD1 (5 bases). This CDR3 spans 15 amino acids. V gave up 4 bases and J gave up 8 bases, with 17 bases separating them. The V gene's germline CDR1 is SEHNR and CDR2 FQNEAQ (reference sequence). In DNA, the CDR3 is TGTGCCAGCAGCTCAAGACGGGCAGGGTCGGAAAAACTGTTTTTT. Amino acid sequence: CASSSRRAGSEKLFF.

This clonotype was observed once. The rearrangement uses TRBV2 and TRBJ1-2; D unresolved. Germline V gene sequence: CDR1 SNHLY, CDR2 FYNNEI. This CDR3 has 16 amino acids. Trimming pared 6 bases from V and 3 bases from J, leaving 20 bases between. CDR3 sequence reads: CASSQDPAGGHYGYTF. The CDR3 DNA sequence: TGTGCCAGCAGCCAAGATCCAGCGGGAGGGCACTATGGCTACACCTTC.

Of note for this clonotype: A read error may account for a junction end that differs from germline. The V gene is TRBV6-6, the J gene TRBJ2-5; a possible D gene is TRBD2 (5 bases). The CDR3 runs to 16 residues. CDR1 is MNHNY, CDR2 SVGAGI, per germline (reference sequence). The DNA for the CDR3 is TGTGCCATCAGTGAGGGTAGTAGGCCCAGCCAAGAGACCCAGTACTTC. Translated, it gives CAISEGSRPSQETQYF.

This clonotype was found a few times. The CDR3 sequence: CASSPPGTAHEQYF. CDR3 in DNA: TGTGCCAGCAGTCCCCCCGGGACAGCTCACGAGCAGTACTTC. This chain links TRBV28 with TRBJ2-7, with 7 bases that match TRBD1. Losses at the gene ends were 5 bases for V and 5 bases for J; bases not matched to a gene: 9. The germline gives CDR1 MDHEN, CDR2 SYDVKM. There are 14 residues in the CDR3.

This clonotype has a handful of counts. V gene TRBV10-3 combines with J gene TRBJ2-3, with 7 bases fitting TRBD2. The V segment lost 11 bases and the J segment 3 bases; nucleotides outside the gene matches: 8. The CDR3 has 13 residues. The germline CDR1 and CDR2 sequences are ENHRY and SYGVKD. CDR3 sequence (DNA): TGTGCCGCCACCGGGACTACTACAGATACGCAGTATTTT. Translation: CAATGTTTDTQYF.

The chain links TRBV7-9 to TRBJ2-7; 7 bases agree with TRBD1. Per the germline V gene, CDR1 is SEHNR and CDR2 is FQNEAQ (reference sequence). This CDR3 is 15 amino acids long. Trimming took 5 bases from V and 5 from J; bases not matched to a gene: 12. CDR3 DNA: TGTGCCAGCAGCCAAGATTGGGGGCAGGGGGACGAGCAGTACTTC. Translating gives CASSQDWGQGDEQYF.

V is TRBV19 and J is TRBJ2-1; the D is unclear. Germline CDR1 LNHDA, CDR2 SQIVND (reference sequence). The V end was cut by 6 bases, the J end by 2 bases, with 14 bases between. This CDR3 comprises 15 residues. DNA of the CDR3: TGTGCCAGTAGCGATACAGCCGAACCCTACAATGAGCAGTTCTTC. Translating it yields CASSDTAEPYNEQFF. The whole variable domain, remainder taken from reference TRBV19 and TRBJ2-1, is DGGITQSPKYLFRKEGQNVTLSCEQNLNHDAMYWYRQDPGQGLRLIYYSQIVNDFQKGDIAEGYSVSREKKESFPLTVTSAQKNPTAFYLCASSDTAEPYNEQFFGPGTRLTVL.

This clonotype occurred many times. The chain recombines TRBV30 with TRBJ2-5, with D possibly TRBD2 on 5 matching bases. V was pared by 4 bases and J by 2 bases, with 8 bases between. The CDR3 consists of 12 residues. The germline V gene has CDR1 GTSNPN and CDR2 SVGIG (reference sequence). The CDR3 region has the DNA TGTGCCTGGACTACGGGACAAGAGACCCAGTACTTC. Translating gives CAWTTGQETQYF.

This clonotype came up a few times. This chain connects TRBV10-3 to TRBJ2-6; D not certain. Per the germline V gene, CDR1 is ENHRY and CDR2 is SYGVKD. Trimming took 10 bases from V and 0 from J, leaving 4 bases between them. The CDR3 extends over 12 amino acids. The CDR3 region has the DNA TGTGCCACCGACTCTGGGGCCAACGTCCTGACTTTC. Its translation: CATDSGANVLTF.

Ten or more counts support this clonotype. V and J are TRBV20-1 and TRBJ1-6; D call uncertain. The CDR3 length is 12 residues. Germline values: CDR1 DFQATT, CDR2 SNEGSKA (reference sequence). Trimming pared 7 bases from V and 6 bases from J, leaving 10 bases between. The CDR3 bases are TGCAGTGGTAGGGAGGGTAATTCACCCCTCCACTTT. Translated, it gives CSGREGNSPLHF.

A note on this clonotype: Mismatch with germline at one junction end may stem from a read error. The V gene is TRBV20-1, the J gene TRBJ2-5; D call uncertain. CDR1 is DFQATT and CDR2 is SNEGSKA in the germline V gene (reference sequence). The CDR3 is 11 amino acids. CDR3 sequence reads: CSARDGEAQYF. Here the CDR3 DNA reads TGCAGTGCTAGAGATGGAGAGGCCCAGTACTTC.

Many counts were recorded for this clonotype. CDR3 nucleotide sequence: TGTGCCAGCAGTGTGACAGGGGGCGACTATGGCTACACCTTC. This encodes CASSVTGGDYGYTF. The chain recombines TRBV28 with TRBJ1-2; 10 bases fit TRBD1. V lost 5 bases, J lost 3 bases, and 3 bases stayed unmatched. Germline V lookup: CDR1 MDHEN, CDR2 SYDVKM. The CDR3 extends over 14 amino acids.

This clonotype was seen many times. V is TRBV11-2 and J is TRBJ1-5, with a tentative D call TRBD1 (6 bases). The CDR3 has 14 amino acids. Trimming cost V 5 bases and J 3 bases, with 11 bases left between them. The germline V gene has CDR1 SGHAT and CDR2 FQNNGV. CDR3 in amino acids: CASSARGDNQPQHF. The CDR3 DNA sequence: TGTGCCAGCAGCGCCAGGGGTGACAATCAGCCCCAGCATTTT. Complete variable domain (other parts from reference TRBV11-2 and TRBJ1-5): EAGVAQSPRYKIIEKRQSVAFWCNPISGHATLYWYQQILGQGPKLLIQFQNNGVVDDSQLPKDRFSAERLKGVDSTLKIQPAKLEDSAVYLCASSARGDNQPQHFGDGTRLSIL.